This entry lists 23 T cell receptor beta chains sequenced from one sample in a study of technical replicates of blood from a handful of donors. Clones were sequenced by immunoSEQ multiplex PCR, and TCRdb holds only the in-frame ones, with some missing. Here the sample spans about 59,000 clones, about 86% being singletons. Material: PBMCs. These receptors were taken from a human donor in good health. Some clones in this sample may be carry-over from other donors' samples.

The chain employs TRBV18 and TRBJ2-7; TRBD2 aligns across 9 bases. V shed 1 base, J shed 2 bases, and the junction held 6 bases outside the gene matches. Per the germline V gene, CDR1 is KGHSH and CDR2 is LQKENI. This CDR3 region has 16 residues. The CDR3 nucleotides are TGTGCCAGCTCACCACTAGGGCTAGCGGGGCCCTACGAGCAGTACTTC. Translated: CASSPLGLAGPYEQYF. Full variable domain (rest looked up from reference TRBV18 and TRBJ2-7): NAGVMQNPRHLVRRRGQEARLRCSPMKGHSHVYWYRQLPEEGLKFMVYLQKENIIDESGMPKERFSAEFPKEGPSILRIQQVVRGDSAAYFCASSPLGLAGPYEQYFGPGTRLTVT.

This clone was seen only once. This sequence joins TRBV15 and TRBJ2-6, with TRBD1 as a possible D gene (5 bases). Germline loops: CDR1 LNHNV, CDR2 YYDKDF (reference sequence). Trimming took off 3 bases at V and 12 bases at J, with 15 bases between the two ends. This CDR3 is 14 amino acids long. The CDR3 loop reads CATSRDQGESVLTF. CDR3 nucleotide sequence: TGTGCCACCAGCAGGGATCAAGGGGAAAGCGTCCTGACTTTC.

CDR3 nucleotide sequence: TGTGCCAGCAGCAGGGACAGCTCCTACGAGCAGTACTTC. Protein: CASSRDSSYEQYF. This rearrangement joins TRBV13 to TRBJ2-7; the match to TRBD1 covers 7 bases. The length of the CDR3 is 13 residues. The V segment lost 5 bases and the J segment 0 bases; nucleotides outside the gene matches: 1. Germline assignment: CDR1 PRHDT and CDR2 FYEKMQ (reference sequence).

This clone was picked up one time. The J gene is TRBJ1-2, the V gene TRBV6-1, with D unresolved. The germline V gene has CDR1 MNHNS and CDR2 SASEGT. The V and J ends lost 4 bases and 3 bases respectively, with 9 bases between them. The CDR3 covers 13 residues. The CDR3 DNA is TGTGCCAGCAGTGTGGCAGATTACTATGGCTACACCTTC. This sequence encodes CASSVADYYGYTF.

This clone occurred once. The chain joins TRBV14 to TRBJ2-5; D possibly corresponds to TRBD1 (6 bases). CDR1 and CDR2 (germline): SGHDN, FVKESK. V was pared by 6 bases and J by 4 bases, with 12 bases between. The CDR3 extends over 13 amino acids. CDR3 sequence reads: CASSSRGSETQYF. In DNA, the CDR3 is TGTGCCAGCAGTTCCAGGGGATCAGAGACCCAGTACTTC. The complete variable domain, with remaining parts taken from reference TRBV14 and TRBJ2-5, reads EAGVTQFPSHSVIEKGQTVTLRCDPISGHDNLYWYRRVMGKEIKFLLHFVKESKQDESGMPNNRFLAERTGGTYSTLKVQPAELEDSGVYFCASSSRGSETQYFGPGTRLLVL.

The chain joins TRBV7-8 to TRBJ2-1; 8 bases map to TRBD2. CDR1 is SGHVS and CDR2 is FQNEAQ in the germline V gene. The CDR3 totals 17 residues. V was pared by 5 bases and J by 7 bases, with 16 bases of the junction left unmatched. CDR3 protein: CASSPGGLRGAGNEQFF. The DNA of the CDR3 is TGTGCCAGCAGCCCCGGGGGTTTGCGGGGGGCCGGGAATGAGCAGTTCTTC.

The chain uses TRBV5-5 and TRBJ2-3; TRBD2 matches at 7 bases. Germline trimming cut 5 bases from V and 0 bases from J; bases unmatched to any gene: 12. This CDR3 spans 17 amino acids. From germline, CDR1 is SGHKS and CDR2 YYEKEE (reference sequence). The CDR3 reads CASRDHSGGFSTDTQYF. CDR3 nucleotides: TGTGCCAGCAGGGACCATTCCGGGGGGTTTAGCACAGATACGCAGTATTTT.

V is TRBV7-3 and J is TRBJ1-3; no definite D call. The V end lost 5 bases, the J end lost 2 bases, and 7 bases lay between the germline ends. The CDR3 loop spans 13 amino acids. Looked up from germline, CDR1 is SGHTA and CDR2 is FQGTGA. The CDR3 spells CASSPSPGNTIYF. The CDR3 DNA sequence: TGTGCCAGCAGCCCCTCTCCTGGAAACACCATATATTTT. Using reference TRBV7-3 and TRBJ1-3 for the parts outside the CDR3, the full variable domain is GAGVSQTPSNKVTEKGKYVELRCDPISGHTALYWYRQSLGQGPEFLIYFQGTGAADDSGLPNDRFFAVRPEGSVSTLKIQRTERGDSAVYLCASSPSPGNTIYFGEGSWLTVV.

The V and J genes are TRBV7-2 and TRBJ1-3; TRBD1 might be the D (5 bases). The V gene's germline CDR1 is SGHTA and CDR2 FQGNSA. The CDR3 totals 15 residues. V shed 5 bases and J shed 4 bases, with 15 bases lying between them. Here the CDR3 DNA reads TGTGCCAGCAGCCCAGAAAAGGGGTTAGGAAACACCATATATTTT. Protein product: CASSPEKGLGNTIYF.

V is TRBV4-2 and J is TRBJ2-5; TRBD2 is a possible D gene (6 bases). V shed 0 bases and J shed 3 bases, with 14 bases lying between them. The germline gives CDR1 LGHNA, CDR2 YNFKEQ. This CDR3 is built from 16 residues. CDR3 in amino acids: CASSQEASRREETQYF. Here the CDR3 DNA reads TGTGCCAGCAGCCAAGAAGCATCCCGGAGGGAAGAGACCCAGTACTTC.

CDR3 protein: CASSDSTGTGLEQYF. The CDR3 DNA reads as TGTGCCAGCAGCGACTCCACCGGGACAGGGCTCGAGCAGTACTTC. J is TRBJ2-7 and V is TRBV7-8, with 9 bases fitting TRBD1. Germline assignment: CDR1 SGHVS and CDR2 FQNEAQ. With V trimmed by 5 bases and J by 6 bases, 11 bases remained unmatched. The CDR3 covers 15 residues. The complete variable domain, with remaining parts taken from reference TRBV7-8 and TRBJ2-7, reads GAGVSQSPRYKVAKRGQDVALRCDPISGHVSLFWYQQALGQGPEFLTYFQNEAQLDKSGLPSDRFFAERPEGSVSTLKIQRTQQEDSAVYLCASSDSTGTGLEQYFGPGTRLTVT.

The rearrangement links TRBV4-2 to TRBJ2-7; 12 bases agree with TRBD2. The CDR3 runs to 17 residues. Trimming removed 4 bases from V and 0 bases from J; junction bases left unmatched: 7. Germline CDR1 and CDR2: LGHNA and YNFKEQ. The CDR3 DNA reads TGTGCCAGCAGCCCCCCGACTAGCGGGGGAAGCTCCTACGAGCAGTACTTC. Translation: CASSPPTSGGSSYEQYF.

In this sample, this clone turned up a few times. The chain combines TRBV7-8 with TRBJ2-2; 10 bases line up with TRBD1. Germline V lookup: CDR1 SGHVS, CDR2 FQNEAQ. The CDR3 runs 18 residues. V lost 5 bases, J lost 4 bases, and 13 bases stayed unmatched. CDR3 sequence reads: CASSQRGTGVPFTGELFF. The CDR3 bases are TGTGCCAGCAGCCAGCGTGGGACAGGGGTCCCTTTCACCGGGGAGCTGTTTTTT.

The chain joins TRBV4-2 to TRBJ2-5; TRBD1 matches at 9 bases. The CDR3 is 16 amino acids. Germline V CDR1 and CDR2: LGHNA, YNFKEQ. Germline trimming cut 4 bases from V and 1 base from J; bases unmatched to any gene: 7. The CDR3 sequence is CASSPGQGIRQETQYF. The CDR3 bases are TGTGCCAGCAGCCCTGGACAGGGGATTCGCCAAGAGACCCAGTACTTC.

With respect to this clone: A read error may produce the germline difference seen at one junction end. This chain joins TRBV5-6 and TRBJ1-1; TRBD1 matches at 7 bases. The germline CDR1 and CDR2 sequences are SGHDT and YYEEEE. There are 11 residues in the CDR3. CDR3 nucleotide sequence: TGTGCCAGCAGCAGCGACAGGGCGAGAATCTTT. Its protein product is CASSSDRARIF.

The CDR3 reads CASSPPTTGELFF. In DNA, the CDR3 is TGTGCCAGCTCACCGCCAACTACCGGGGAGCTGTTTTTT. V is TRBV18 and J is TRBJ2-2, with D unclear. CDR1 KGHSH and CDR2 LQKENI come from the germline V gene. The CDR3 covers 13 residues. V was clipped by 3 bases and J by 5 bases, with 7 bases between them.

The gene calls are TRBV18 and TRBJ1-3; D ambiguous. The CDR3 spans 17 residues. V shed 3 bases and J shed 0 bases, with 15 bases lying between them. Looked up from germline, CDR1 is KGHSH and CDR2 is LQKENI. The CDR3 here is CASSPPSTKLSGNTIYF. The CDR3 coding sequence is TGTGCCAGCTCACCCCCTTCGACAAAGCTCTCTGGAAACACCATATATTTT.

This chain uses TRBV19 with TRBJ1-5; TRBD1 agrees at 7 bases. Losses at the gene ends were 5 bases for V and 1 base for J; bases not matched to a gene: 8. The germline V gene encodes CDR1 LNHDA and CDR2 SQIVND (reference sequence). This CDR3 is 16 amino acids long. CDR3 loop: CASSLPDRASNQPQHF. The CDR3 nucleotides are TGTGCCAGTAGTTTACCCGACAGGGCCAGCAATCAGCCCCAGCATTTT.

The chain recombines TRBV5-1 with TRBJ2-7; perhaps TRBD1 as D (6 bases). The CDR3 is made up of 15 amino acids. The germline V gene has CDR1 SGHRS and CDR2 YFSETQ. Trimming removed 0 bases from V and 3 bases from J, with 13 bases in between. Here the CDR3 DNA reads TGCGCCAGCAGCTTGGTGTCAGGGGCTCTCTACGAGCAGTACTTC. Protein: CASSLVSGALYEQYF.

This chain links TRBV4-3 with TRBJ1-6; D call uncertain. Germline lookup yields CDR1 LGHNA and CDR2 YSLEER. The CDR3 contains 17 residues. V gave up 0 bases and J gave up 3 bases, with 12 bases separating them. CDR3 sequence: CASSQERTRGYNSPLHF. DNA of the CDR3: TGCGCCAGCAGCCAAGAAAGGACCCGGGGCTATAATTCACCCCTCCACTTT.

This clone was found a few times. This sequence joins TRBV12-5 and TRBJ2-7; D is undetermined. CDR3 length: 11 amino acids. V was clipped by 3 bases and J by 4 bases, with 4 bases between them. Looked up from germline, CDR1 is LGHNT and CDR2 is FRNRAP. CDR3 loop: CASGFGYEQYF. In nucleotides, the CDR3 is TGTGCTAGTGGTTTCGGTTACGAGCAGTACTTC.

This clone was seen a single time. The chain couples TRBV7-8 to TRBJ2-1; no clear D. Trimming removed 1 base at V and 10 bases at J, with 20 bases between. This CDR3 comprises 16 residues. Germline CDR1 reads SGHVS; CDR2 reads FQNEAQ. In DNA, the CDR3 is TGTGCCAGCAGCTTAGTTCGTCAGGATCGCCTATGGGAGCAGTTCTTC. Translated, it gives CASSLVRQDRLWEQFF.

The J gene is TRBJ2-3, the V gene TRBV6-4; the D is unclear. CDR3 length: 16 amino acids. Germline lookup yields CDR1 MRHNA and CDR2 SNTAGT. Trimming left V 10 bases short and J 0 bases short, with 20 bases between. The CDR3, as DNA: TGTGCCACCAACTATCCGACCGGCACGAGCACAGATACGCAGTATTTT. This translates into CATNYPTGTSTDTQYF.